This T cell receptor beta chain was identified in a study of T cell responses to AZD1222 COVID-19 vaccine. This clone was recorded once. Antigen specificity is unknown. The CDR3 has 13 amino acids. CDR1 MNHEY and CDR2 SVGEGT come from the germline V gene. Deletions cut 2 bases from V and 6 bases from J, with 9 bases between. Study-wide results and limits: Two AZD1222 administrations were followed by greater Spike-specific TCR breadth and depth. Clonal diversity may have been underestimated, and the donors were mostly white British, with more females than males. Seropositivity was recorded at baseline in only a handful of AZD1222 recipients.

Only in-frame clones appear in the TCRdb table, and some are missing; sequencing was by immunoSEQ multiplex PCR. The sample includes some 150,000 clones, about 92% of them seen just once. This sample comprised peripheral blood, obtained on day 0 of MenACWY control vaccination. The receptor was isolated from an adult in good health. This chain joins TRBV6-2 or TRBV6-3 and TRBJ2-3, with TRBD1 as a possible D gene (5 bases). CDR3 sequence (DNA): TGTGCCAGCAGTTACGGCAGGGCCGATACGCAGTATTTT. It is translated as CASSYGRADTQYF.